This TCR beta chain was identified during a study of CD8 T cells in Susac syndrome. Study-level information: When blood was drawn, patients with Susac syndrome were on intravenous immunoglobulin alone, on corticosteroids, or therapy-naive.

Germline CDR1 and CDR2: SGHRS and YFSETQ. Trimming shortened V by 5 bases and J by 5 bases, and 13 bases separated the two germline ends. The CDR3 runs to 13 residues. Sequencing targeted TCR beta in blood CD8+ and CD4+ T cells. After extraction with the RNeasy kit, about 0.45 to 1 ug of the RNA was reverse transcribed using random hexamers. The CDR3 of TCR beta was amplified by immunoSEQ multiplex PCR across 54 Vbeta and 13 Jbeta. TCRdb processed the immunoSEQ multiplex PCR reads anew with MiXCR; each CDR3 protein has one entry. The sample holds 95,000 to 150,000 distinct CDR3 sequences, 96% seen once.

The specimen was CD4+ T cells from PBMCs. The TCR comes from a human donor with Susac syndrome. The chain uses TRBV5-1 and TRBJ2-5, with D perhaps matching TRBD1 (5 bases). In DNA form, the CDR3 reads TGCGCCAGCAGTGCTCAGGGCCGGGAGACCCAGTACTTC. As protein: CASSAQGRETQYF.